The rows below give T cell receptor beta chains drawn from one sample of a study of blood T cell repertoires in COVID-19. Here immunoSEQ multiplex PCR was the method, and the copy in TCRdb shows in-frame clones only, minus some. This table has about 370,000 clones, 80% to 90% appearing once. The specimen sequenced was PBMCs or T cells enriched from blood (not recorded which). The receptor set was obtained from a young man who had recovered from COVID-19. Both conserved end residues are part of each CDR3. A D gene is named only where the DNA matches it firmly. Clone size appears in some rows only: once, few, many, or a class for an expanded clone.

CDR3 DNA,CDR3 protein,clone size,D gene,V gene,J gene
TGTGCCAGCAGTTTATTGGCGGGTAGCCACGAGCAGTACTTC,CASSLLAGSHEQYF,.,.,TRBV28,TRBJ2-7
TGTGCCAGCAGCTCCGGGACTATATCGAACACCGGGGAGCTGTTTTTT,CASSSGTISNTGELFF,.,TRBD2,TRBV5-4,TRBJ2-2
TGTGCCAGCAGACCTTCAGGGACAGGGAACACCGGGGAGCTGTTTTTT,CASRPSGTGNTGELFF,.,TRBD1,TRBV28,TRBJ2-2
TGTGCCTGGAGTGTCGGGACAGGGTCTGTGAGCGGAAACACCATATATTTT,CAWSVGTGSVSGNTIYF,.,TRBD1,TRBV30,TRBJ1-3
TGCGCCAGCAGCTTGGCCAGTGCAACTAATGAAAAACTGTTTTTT,CASSLASATNEKLFF,.,.,TRBV5-1,TRBJ1-4
TGTGCCAGCAGCTTAGCTTCTGAGAGCGGGAGCCACAATGAGCAGTTCTTC,CASSLASESGSHNEQFF,many,TRBD2,TRBV7-2,TRBJ2-1
TGTGCCATCAGTAAACAGGGGATCGGGGAGCTGTTTTTT,CAISKQGIGELFF,.,TRBD1,TRBV10-3,TRBJ2-2
TGTGCCAGCAGTGAAGTAGGGGGGGCGAATCAGCCCCAGCATTTT,CASSEVGGANQPQHF,.,.,TRBV6-1,TRBJ1-5
TGTGCCAGCAGCCCCTGGGACAGGGCTTTTTCGCGGACGAACACTGAAGCTTTCTTT,CASSPWDRAFSRTNTEAFF,.,TRBD1,TRBV7-9,TRBJ1-1
TGTGCCAGCAGCCGCGACAGGGACCATGGCTACACCTTC,CASSRDRDHGYTF,.,TRBD1,TRBV11-2,TRBJ1-2
TGTGCCAGCAGTCTACCAACCGTAAACGGAGGGTATGGCTACACCTTC,CASSLPTVNGGYGYTF,.,.,TRBV28,TRBJ1-2
TGTGCCAGCTCACCTTACAGGGACAACACCGGGGAGCTGTTTTTT,CASSPYRDNTGELFF,.,.,TRBV18,TRBJ2-2
TGTGCCAGCAGTTATGAAGGTGGAGGCTATGGCTACACCTTC,CASSYEGGGYGYTF,.,.,TRBV6-5,TRBJ1-2
TGTGCCAGCAGCCAGGGGACTAGGAGGAATGAGCAGTTCTTC,CASSQGTRRNEQFF,.,TRBD2,TRBV3-1/TRBV3-2,TRBJ2-1
TGTGCCAGCAGCATCCGGACTAGCGGGAGGAACACCGGGGAGCTGTTTTTT,CASSIRTSGRNTGELFF,.,TRBD2,TRBV7-2,TRBJ2-2
TGTGCCATCAGTGACTATTCTGACAGGGCGGGCGGGGGCTACACCTTC,CAISDYSDRAGGGYTF,.,TRBD1,TRBV10-3,TRBJ1-2
TGCGCCAGCAGCTTGGGCCAAGGTATGGCGGGGTACGAGCAGTACTTC,CASSLGQGMAGYEQYF,.,.,TRBV5-1,TRBJ2-7
TGTGCCATCAGGGGGACTAGCGGGGGTGGAGATGAGCAGTTCTTC,CAIRGTSGGGDEQFF,once,TRBD2,TRBV10-3,TRBJ2-1
TGCGCCAGCAGCCTCGACAGGGCTGGAAACACCATATATTTT,CASSLDRAGNTIYF,.,TRBD1,TRBV5-1,TRBJ1-3
TGTGCCAGCAGCGGAGGCGAGAGTCAGCCCCAGCATTTT,CASSGGESQPQHF,.,.,TRBV9,TRBJ1-5
TGTGCAAGTCGCAAGGACAGCAACTATGGCTACACCTTC,CASRKDSNYGYTF,.,.,TRBV12-2,TRBJ1-2
TGCGCCAGCAGCCATTTGGTGAAGGGGGCTGGAAACTATGGCTACACCTTC,CASSHLVKGAGNYGYTF,.,TRBD1,TRBV4-1,TRBJ1-2
TGTGCCACCAGTGACCCCGGGACAGGGGGCACTGAAGCTTTCTTT,CATSDPGTGGTEAFF,.,TRBD1,TRBV24-1,TRBJ1-1
TGTGCCACCAGTGATCGGGACTCCTACAATGAGCAGTTCTTC,CATSDRDSYNEQFF,.,.,TRBV24-1,TRBJ2-1
TGTGCCAGCAGCAGACGAGGCTCAGAAGAAAAACTGTTTTTT,CASSRRGSEEKLFF,.,.,TRBV6-1,TRBJ1-4
TGTGCCAGCAGCGCCGCCGGGGGGTTTTACGAGCAGTACTTC,CASSAAGGFYEQYF,.,TRBD2,TRBV2,TRBJ2-7
TGTGCCAGCAGCTTCGGACAGACGCCTGAAAAACTGTTTTTT,CASSFGQTPEKLFF,.,.,TRBV7-9,TRBJ1-4
TGTGCCAGCAGCTTACCCGGTCAGCCCCAGCATTTT,CASSLPGQPQHF,.,.,TRBV7-2,TRBJ1-5
TGTGCCAGCAGCCAATCTCTCGGGGCTAGCGGGACCCTTTTTTACAATGAGCAGTTCTTC,CASSQSLGASGTLFYNEQFF,.,TRBD2,TRBV16,TRBJ2-1
TGCGCCAGCTCCCGGGGGACAGGGGGGAGAGTAACAGATACGCAGTATTTT,CASSRGTGGRVTDTQYF,.,TRBD1,TRBV5-1,TRBJ2-3
TGCGCCAGCAGCTTGGGGGCGGGACCCCTGACTGAAGCTTTCTTT,CASSLGAGPLTEAFF,.,.,TRBV5-1,TRBJ1-1
TGTGCCAACCCCTGGGACAGGGAGAAAGAGACCCAGTACTTC,CANPWDREKETQYF,.,TRBD1,TRBV19,TRBJ2-5
TGTGCCAGCAGCTTGGTCGTTTGGGACAGGAGGCACGAGCAGTACTTC,CASSLVVWDRRHEQYF,.,TRBD1,TRBV7-8,TRBJ2-7
TGTGCCAGCAGGCTCGAGTCGATTCGGGGCTACACCTTC,CASRLESIRGYTF,.,.,TRBV6-5,TRBJ1-2
TGTGCCAGCAGCTATGCGGCAGGGGGGAAGGAGACCCAGTACTTC,CASSYAAGGKETQYF,.,.,TRBV7-2,TRBJ2-5
TGTGCCTGGATCGGGAGTCTCGCGGAGGCGCAGTTCTTC,CAWIGSLAEAQFF,.,.,TRBV30,TRBJ2-1
TGTGCCAGCAGCCTTTTGGGAGGGGAGCAGTACTTC,CASSLLGGEQYF,.,TRBD2,TRBV7-9,TRBJ2-7
TGTGCCAGTAGTTGGGGCCTGAACACTGAAGCTTTCTTT,CASSWGLNTEAFF,.,.,TRBV19,TRBJ1-1
TGCGCCAGCAGCTTGGCCACAGCCACTGAAGCTTTCTTT,CASSLATATEAFF,.,.,TRBV5-1,TRBJ1-1
TGTGCCAGCAGTCCGGGACTAGCGGGGGCCCCCTACGAGCAGTACTTC,CASSPGLAGAPYEQYF,.,TRBD2,TRBV27,TRBJ2-7
TGTGCCAGCAGCTACACAGGGGGCGTCTACAATGAGCAGTTCTTC,CASSYTGGVYNEQFF,.,TRBD1,TRBV5-4,TRBJ2-1
TGTGCCTGGAGTCACAGGGGCGGCATTGATGAAAAACTGTTTTTT,CAWSHRGGIDEKLFF,.,TRBD1,TRBV30,TRBJ1-4
TGTGCCAGCAGCCACTCTGCGGGGAGCTCCTATAATTCACCCCTCCACTTT,CASSHSAGSSYNSPLHF,.,.,TRBV3-1/TRBV3-2,TRBJ1-6
TGCGCCAGCATTAGACAGGGTTCCCAAGAGACCCAGTACTTC,CASIRQGSQETQYF,.,TRBD1,TRBV10-1,TRBJ2-5
TGCGCCAGCAGCCCAAAAATCAGCTCCTACAATGAGCAGTTCTTC,CASSPKISSYNEQFF,.,.,TRBV4-3,TRBJ2-1
TGTGCCAGCAGTTACTCAGAGCAGCCCCAGCATTTT,CASSYSEQPQHF,.,.,TRBV6-6,TRBJ1-5
TGCGCCAGCAGCCGCGGGGAGACGAACACTGAAGCTTTCTTT,CASSRGETNTEAFF,.,.,TRBV4-1,TRBJ1-1
TGTGCTTGTAATCAGGGTTCAGCGTCGGCGCGCGAGCAGTACTTC,CACNQGSASAREQYF,.,.,TRBV28,TRBJ2-7
TGCGCCAGCAGTTCGAGGCGGGCCGGGGAGCTGTTTTTT,CASSSRRAGELFF,.,.,TRBV23-1,TRBJ2-2
TGTGCCAGTAGTTCCCGGAAGGGGAAAAGGTATGGCTACACCTTC,CASSSRKGKRYGYTF,.,.,TRBV19,TRBJ1-2
TGTGCCAGTAACTACCCCCGCTCCTACGAGCAGTACTTC,CASNYPRSYEQYF,once,.,TRBV19,TRBJ2-7
TGTGCCAGCAGCCACCAGGTGGGAGGGGCCGGCGAGCAGTACTTC,CASSHQVGGAGEQYF,.,TRBD2,TRBV7-8,TRBJ2-7
TGTGCCAGCAGCGAAGGAGGGGGCGGCTCTGGAAACACCATATATTTT,CASSEGGGGSGNTIYF,.,TRBD1,TRBV9,TRBJ1-3
TGTGCCAGCAGGGGCATCTGGCGAAGCTCCTACGAGCAGTACTTC,CASRGIWRSSYEQYF,.,.,TRBV6-5,TRBJ2-7
TGTGCCACCAGTGATTCGACTAGTGCCGGGGAGCTGTTTTTT,CATSDSTSAGELFF,.,.,TRBV24-1,TRBJ2-2